A selection of T cell receptor beta chains follows, all from one sample in a study of response to subunit inactivated influenza vaccine. A single record per CDR3 protein comes from TCRdb applying MiXCR to the RT-PCR reads. Of 500,000 to 550,000 distinct CDR3 sequences listed, approximately 7.7% are singletons. Sequences were derived from PBMCs from blood, sampled 23 to 25 months after vaccination. The receptors shown here come from a man between 50 and 69 years old who received an inactivated influenza vaccine. Each CDR3 is given with its conserved first and last residue. The order of the fields is D gene, clone size, V gene, J gene, CDR3 DNA, CDR3 protein. The D gene is left open where the match is weak. The size of a clone is reported for some rows only, either as once, few or many, or as a class for expanded clones.

-	-	TRBV2	TRBJ1-3	TGTACCAGCAGTTACTTATATTATCCAGGTCCGAGCTCTGGAAACACCATATATTTT	CTSSYLYYPGPSSGNTIYF
-	few	TRBV12-3/TRBV12-4	TRBJ2-3	TGTGCCAGCAGTTTACGGCGGGCCACAGATACGCAGTATTTT	CASSLRRATDTQYF
TRBD2	few	TRBV20-1	TRBJ2-7	TGCAGTGCTCATCTAGCGGCGTCCTACGAGCAGTACTTC	CSAHLAASYEQYF
-	many	TRBV27	TRBJ2-1	TGTGCCAGCAGTTCCTTTTCCCGTACTTGGGATCAGTTCTTC	CASSSFSRTWDQFF
-	few	TRBV25-1	TRBJ2-7	TGTGCCAGCAGTGAAGGGGGCCCCTACGAGCAGTACTTC	CASSEGGPYEQYF
-	many	TRBV25-1	TRBJ2-5	TGTGCCAGCAGTGAATTCGGCACCAAGGAAGGGACCCAGTACTTC	CASSEFGTKEGTQYF
TRBD2	many	TRBV5-6	TRBJ2-5	TGTGCCAGCAGCTTGTGGGACTATCGGGGGTTAGAGACCCAGTACTTC	CASSLWDYRGLETQYF
TRBD1	-	TRBV30	TRBJ2-1	TGTGCCTGGAGGGTCGGGACAGTCTACAATGAGCAGTTCTTC	CAWRVGTVYNEQFF
-	many	TRBV12-3/TRBV12-4	TRBJ2-1	TGTGCCGCAGCACAGGGTTACAATGAGCAGTTCTTC	CAAAQGYNEQFF
-	few	TRBV5-1	TRBJ2-2	TGCGCCAGCAGCTTGGCGGGGTATCAGACCGGGGAGCTGTTTTTT	CASSLAGYQTGELFF
-	many	TRBV4-3	TRBJ2-7	TGCGCCAGCAGCCAAGATAACTACGAGCAGTACTTC	CASSQDNYEQYF
TRBD1	-	TRBV10-3	TRBJ1-5	TGTGCCATCAGTGGGACAGGGAACGTCTTGGAGCCCCAGCATTTT	CAISGTGNVLEPQHF
-	few	TRBV18	TRBJ2-7	TGTGCCAGCTCACCTCCAGCGGCGTCCTACGAGCAGTACTTC	CASSPPAASYEQYF
TRBD2	many	TRBV20-1	TRBJ2-3	TGCAGTGAGCGGGCGGGAGTAACAGATACGCAGTATTTT	CSERAGVTDTQYF
-	many	TRBV20-1	TRBJ1-5	TGCAGTGCTAGGGGTGTTCTAGCCGATCAGCCCCAGCATTTT	CSARGVLADQPQHF
-	-	TRBV20-1	TRBJ2-7	TGCAGTGGCCTCGAGGAAGGCTACGAGCAGTACTTC	CSGLEEGYEQYF
-	-	TRBV5-1	TRBJ2-7	TGCGCCAGCAGCTTGGAGTTTGCCTACGAGCAGTACTTC	CASSLEFAYEQYF
-	-	TRBV29-1	TRBJ2-5	TGCAGCGCCTGTCCAGACTCACAACAGACCCAGTACTTC	CSACPDSQQTQYF
TRBD2	few	TRBV20-1	TRBJ2-1	TGCAGTGCTAGAAATACTAGCGGACTATCCTACAATGAGCAGTTCTTC	CSARNTSGLSYNEQFF
-	few	TRBV7-2	TRBJ2-3	TGTGCCAGCAGCTCCTTCATCACAGATACGCAGTATTTT	CASSSFITDTQYF
-	few	TRBV20-1	TRBJ2-2	TGCAGTGCTAGAGATGGGGGCCTCGGCACCGGGGAGCTGTTTTTT	CSARDGGLGTGELFF
TRBD1	many	TRBV2	TRBJ2-7	TGTGCCAGCAGTCCCACCGGGACAGCTTCCTACGAGCAGTACTTC	CASSPTGTASYEQYF
TRBD2	-	TRBV7-6	TRBJ2-1	TGTGCCAGCAGCTCAAAGCGGGGGGGCAGGGATGAGCAGTTCTTC	CASSSKRGGRDEQFF
-	-	TRBV20-1	TRBJ1-1	TGCAGTGCTAAGGATCAGGGCAGGAACACTGAAGCTTTCTTT	CSAKDQGRNTEAFF
TRBD1	few	TRBV6-1	TRBJ2-5	TGTGCCAGCAGTAAGGACAGGGGGTGGTCAGAGACCCAGTACTTC	CASSKDRGWSETQYF
-	few	TRBV4-2	TRBJ2-2	TGTGCCAGCAGCCAAGTTATTGGAAGGGGATTGGATCCCGGGGAGCTGTTTTTT	CASSQVIGRGLDPGELFF
-	many	TRBV12-3/TRBV12-4	TRBJ2-5	TGTGCCAGCAGCCGAGGGGTACCGGAGACCCAGTACTTC	CASSRGVPETQYF
-	-	TRBV20-1	TRBJ2-5	TGCAGTGCTAGAGCTCTGGGGGGGACCCAGTACTTC	CSARALGGTQYF
-	many	TRBV5-1	TRBJ1-1	TGCGCCAGCAGCTTCCAAGTGACAGGGAACACTGAAGCTTTCTTT	CASSFQVTGNTEAFF
-	-	TRBV12-3/TRBV12-4	TRBJ1-6	TGTGCCAGCAGTGGACCGGGTAACTATAATTCACCCCTCCACTTT	CASSGPGNYNSPLHF
TRBD1	few	TRBV6-1	TRBJ1-6	TGTGCCAGCAGTGAGCAGAACAGGGGGTTTTCACCCCTCCACTTT	CASSEQNRGFSPLHF
-	few	TRBV7-6	TRBJ2-5	TGTGCCAGCAGCTTACTAGTTCAAGAGACCCAGTACTTC	CASSLLVQETQYF